This T cell receptor (beta chain) originates from a study of blood T cell repertoires in COVID-19 (dated by TCRdb to 2018 to 2020). In terms of the full investigation: Samples from collaborators originated in the United States, Italy and Spain and spanned both the acute and convalescent phases of COVID-19. The material from the prospective study consisted of cDNA or gDNA derived from T cells, B-cell-depleted T cells, or PBMCs. The dataset comprised deeply sampled blood TCRbeta repertoires from subjects exposed to, actively infected with, or recovered from COVID-19. The repertoires were released in a freely available public database meant as a resource for research on the immune response to SARS-CoV-2. Samples came from the ongoing ImmuneRACE study (first 160 participants) plus 1,254 subjects from 6 global collaborators. The sample metadata nearly always contained a de-identified subject ID, COVID-19 status, age in years and sex. Where available, HLA class I and class II types were taken from metadata supplied by the sample provider and were not determined by assay-based typing.

In Seattle, one collaborating source enrolled patients while the infection was active and tracked those patients longitudinally over the course of disease. Collaborating institutions collected whole blood in K2EDTA tubes following their own protocols. For TCRbeta analysis, collaborators shipped samples as frozen whole blood, isolated PBMCs, or DNA extracted from either of those sample types. V drops 6 bases and J drops 2 bases, leaving 13 bases in between. Including cysteine and phenylalanine, the CDR3 has 15 amino acids. CDR3 DNA only is kept here, 45 bases in frame from base 1. Via the germline V gene, CDR1 is MNHEY and CDR2 SVGAGI. Details on this clone: It has no known antigen specificity. No clone much larger than this one lies a single base away; base qualities are absent.

What the work shows at the level of the full study, not this receptor alone: How much clinical and demographic metadata was included differed by source and by participant, and the metadata was provided uncurated.

TCRbeta CDR3 regions were amplified from genomic DNA by means of the immunoSEQ Assay, a bias-controlled multiplex PCR. The authors' pipeline ran thus. Nucleated cell counts per sample were estimated from amplification of reference gene primers within the assay. To quantify the absolute abundance of each unique TCRbeta CDR3 rearrangement, sequence reads were collapsed and filtered. Productive Simpson clonality was computed per sample as the square root of Simpson's diversity index over productive rearrangements. TCRdb re-hosts the immuneACCESS table, in-frame sequences only. Its copies lack some clones; in the studies checked, an unresolved V gene accounts for under half of them, and the cause for the rest is not known. V, J and clone size were drawn from that table, and D and trimming were deduced from the DNA. The sample table holds about 160,000 clones, of which roughly 90% were seen once. Approximately 5% of the sample is in the top ten clones.

The receptor comes from a man between 25 and 39 years old with COVID-19, enrolled during active disease. Material: peripheral blood. The chain joins TRBV6-5 to TRBJ2-2; TRBD2 is a weak D gene call, 6 bases matching. The nucleotide sequence reads TGTGCCAGCAGGCGGGAACGGGATAACACCGGGGAGCTGTTTTTT. The encoded protein is CASRRERDNTGELFF.